Listed below are T cell receptor beta chains from one sample, sequenced in a study of T cell changes during pregnancy in multiple sclerosis. Generated by immunoSEQ multiplex PCR, the TCRdb table keeps only in-frame clones and is missing some. The table has tens of thousands of clones, 89% seen once. Sequences were derived from CD4+ T cells from peripheral blood mononuclear cells, sampled in the first trimester of pregnancy. These receptors were taken from a female donor with multiple sclerosis, enrolled in a pregnancy study. Each CDR3 is given with its conserved first and last residue. A D gene is named only where the DNA matches it firmly. Some rows have no size entry. The others give once, few or many, or a class for an expanded clone.

d_call	clone_size	v_call	j_call	cdr3_aa	cdr3_nt
TRBD2	-	TRBV18	TRBJ2-3	CASSPSLAEIDTQYF	TGTGCCAGCTCACCATCACTAGCGGAGATCGATACGCAGTATTTT
TRBD2	-	TRBV19	TRBJ2-2	CASSIGLAGDGFTGELFF	TGTGCCAGTAGTATTGGACTAGCGGGAGACGGGTTCACCGGGGAGCTGTTTTTT
TRBD1	-	TRBV5-4	TRBJ1-1	CASSRSVGTGDTEAFF	TGTGCCAGCAGCCGATCAGTCGGGACAGGGGACACTGAAGCTTTCTTT
-	-	TRBV7-2	TRBJ2-4	CASSLDTGDVSIQYF	TGTGCCAGCAGCTTAGATACGGGAGATGTTTCCATTCAGTACTTC
-	-	TRBV28	TRBJ1-4	CASSLSSGYNEKLFF	TGTGCCAGCAGTTTATCGTCAGGGTATAATGAAAAACTGTTTTTT
-	-	TRBV5-1	TRBJ2-5	CASSLAGVSGETQYF	TGCGCCAGCAGCTTGGCGGGAGTGTCGGGGGAGACCCAGTACTTC
-	-	TRBV6-1	TRBJ2-3	CASSEVGGTTDTQYF	TGTGCCAGCAGTGAAGTTGGCGGGACTACAGATACGCAGTATTTT
-	few	TRBV7-8	TRBJ1-3	CASARSVPSGNTIYF	TGTGCCAGCGCCCGGAGCGTGCCCTCTGGAAACACCATATATTTT
-	once	TRBV6-5	TRBJ1-2	CASSRDSSLYGYTF	TGTGCCAGCAGTCGGGACTCGTCTCTCTATGGCTACACCTTC
-	once	TRBV5-1	TRBJ2-7	CASSFTTHGSYEQYF	TGCGCCAGCAGCTTCACTACCCACGGTTCCTACGAGCAGTACTTC
-	-	TRBV28	TRBJ1-2	CASSLFGGGGYTF	TGTGCCAGCAGTTTATTCGGGGGAGGTGGCTACACCTTC
TRBD1	-	TRBV28	TRBJ1-1	CASSSGGQGAKNTEAFF	TGTGCCAGCAGTTCGGGGGGACAGGGGGCAAAGAACACTGAAGCTTTCTTT
TRBD1	-	TRBV9	TRBJ2-7	CASSARTGGLEQYF	TGTGCCAGCAGCGCCAGGACAGGGGGCCTCGAGCAGTACTTC
TRBD1	-	TRBV5-6	TRBJ2-3	CASSFSGQGDTQYF	TGTGCCAGCAGCTTTTCGGGACAGGGAGATACGCAGTATTTT
-	-	TRBV6-5	TRBJ2-2	CASSRDMNTGELFF	TGTGCCAGCAGTCGGGACATGAACACCGGGGAGCTGTTTTTT
TRBD2	-	TRBV7-9	TRBJ2-3	CASSFLAGSTDTQYF	TGTGCCAGCAGCTTCCTAGCGGGGAGCACAGATACGCAGTATTTT
-	-	TRBV7-2	TRBJ2-2	CASSSNRDNTGELFF	TGTGCCAGCAGCTCCAACAGGGATAACACCGGGGAGCTGTTTTTT
-	-	TRBV5-1	TRBJ1-1	CASSFGGPIFF	TGCGCCAGCAGTTTCGGGGGGCCTATATTCTTT
-	few	TRBV27	TRBJ1-2	CASSSGVDYGYTF	TGTGCCAGCAGTTCAGGGGTTGACTATGGCTACACCTTC
TRBD2	-	TRBV5-4	TRBJ2-1	CASSPGTRDNEQFF	TGTGCCAGCAGCCCTGGGACTAGGGACAATGAGCAGTTCTTC
TRBD1	-	TRBV6-1	TRBJ2-7	CASSEVEAGGSYEQYF	TGTGCCAGCAGTGAAGTAGAGGCAGGGGGCTCCTACGAGCAGTACTTC
TRBD2	-	TRBV4-2	TRBJ2-1	CASSPRTSGSSYNEQFF	TGTGCCAGCAGCCCCCGGACTAGCGGGAGCTCCTACAATGAGCAGTTCTTC
TRBD1	medium-sized	TRBV5-1	TRBJ2-4	CASGIGGQGDIQYF	TGCGCCAGCGGGATAGGGGGACAGGGAGACATTCAGTACTTC
TRBD1	once	TRBV30	TRBJ2-5	CAWTRVRGLEETQYF	TGTGCCTGGACTCGGGTCAGGGGGTTGGAAGAGACCCAGTACTTC
-	-	TRBV7-9	TRBJ1-4	CASSLAQEKLFF	TGTGCCAGCAGCTTAGCACAAGAAAAACTGTTTTTT
-	-	TRBV7-2	TRBJ2-2	CASSFREHTGELFF	TGTGCCAGCAGCTTCAGGGAACACACCGGGGAGCTGTTTTTT
TRBD2	-	TRBV9	TRBJ2-3	CASSVGNSGNSDTQYF	TGTGCCAGCAGCGTAGGTAATAGCGGGAATTCAGATACGCAGTATTTT
TRBD1	-	TRBV2	TRBJ2-7	CASSPDRGLPYEQYF	TGTGCCAGCAGCCCGGACAGGGGACTTCCCTACGAGCAGTACTTC